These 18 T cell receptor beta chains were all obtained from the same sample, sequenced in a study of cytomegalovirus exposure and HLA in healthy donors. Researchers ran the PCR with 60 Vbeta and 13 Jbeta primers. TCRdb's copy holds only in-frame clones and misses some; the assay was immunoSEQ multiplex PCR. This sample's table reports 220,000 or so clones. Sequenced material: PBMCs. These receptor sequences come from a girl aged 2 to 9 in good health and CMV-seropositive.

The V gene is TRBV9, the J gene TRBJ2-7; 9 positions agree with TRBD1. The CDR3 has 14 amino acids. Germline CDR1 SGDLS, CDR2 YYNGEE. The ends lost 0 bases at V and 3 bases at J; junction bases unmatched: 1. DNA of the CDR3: TGTGCCAGCAGCGTAGCGGGACAGGGCTACGAGCAGTACTTC. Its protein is CASSVAGQGYEQYF.

As DNA, the CDR3 is TGTGCCAGCAGTCTCCTGCCTAGCGGGTCAGGCACAGATACGCAGTATTTT. Encoded protein: CASSLLPSGSGTDTQYF. The V gene is TRBV27, the J gene TRBJ2-3, with TRBD2 identical over 8 bases. With V trimmed by 5 bases and J by 1 base, 11 bases remained unmatched. The germline V gene encodes CDR1 MNHEY and CDR2 SMNVEV (reference sequence). CDR3 length: 17 amino acids.

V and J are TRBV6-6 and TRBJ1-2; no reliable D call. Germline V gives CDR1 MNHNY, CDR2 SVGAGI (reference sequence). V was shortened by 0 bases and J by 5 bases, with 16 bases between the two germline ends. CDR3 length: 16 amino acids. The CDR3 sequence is CASSYSLTGVGYGYTF. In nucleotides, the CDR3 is TGTGCCAGCAGTTACTCGTTAACGGGAGTGGGTTATGGCTACACCTTC.

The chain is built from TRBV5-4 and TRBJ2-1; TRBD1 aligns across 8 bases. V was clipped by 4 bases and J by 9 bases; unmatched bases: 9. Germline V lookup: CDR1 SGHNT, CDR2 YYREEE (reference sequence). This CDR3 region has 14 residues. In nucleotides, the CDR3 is TGTGCCAGCAGCCCGTGGACAGGGACCAGTGAGCAGTTCTTC. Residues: CASSPWTGTSEQFF. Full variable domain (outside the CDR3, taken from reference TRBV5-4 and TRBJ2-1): ETGVTQSPTHLIKTRGQQVTLRCSSQSGHNTVSWYQQALGQGPQFIFQYYREEENGRGNFPPRFSGLQFPNYSSELNVNALELDDSALYLCASSPWTGTSEQFFGPGTRLTVL.

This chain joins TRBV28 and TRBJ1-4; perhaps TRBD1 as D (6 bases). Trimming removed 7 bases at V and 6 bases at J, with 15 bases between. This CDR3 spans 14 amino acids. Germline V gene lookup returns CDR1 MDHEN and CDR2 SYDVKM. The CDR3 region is CASTADRLDEKLFF. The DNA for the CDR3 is TGTGCCAGCACGGCAGACAGGCTGGATGAAAAACTGTTTTTT. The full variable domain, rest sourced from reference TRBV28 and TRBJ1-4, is DVKVTQSSRYLVKRTGEKVFLECVQDMDHENMFWYRQDPGLGLRLIYFSYDVKMKEKGDIPEGYSVSREKKERFSLILESASTNQTSMYLCASTADRLDEKLFFGSGTQLSVL.

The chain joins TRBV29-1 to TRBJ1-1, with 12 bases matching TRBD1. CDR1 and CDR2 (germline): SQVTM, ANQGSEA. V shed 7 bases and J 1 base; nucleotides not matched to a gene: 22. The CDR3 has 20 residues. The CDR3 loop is CSAARPRTRSGQGANTEAFF. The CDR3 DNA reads TGCAGCGCAGCCAGACCCAGAACCCGGTCGGGACAGGGGGCGAACACTGAAGCTTTCTTT.

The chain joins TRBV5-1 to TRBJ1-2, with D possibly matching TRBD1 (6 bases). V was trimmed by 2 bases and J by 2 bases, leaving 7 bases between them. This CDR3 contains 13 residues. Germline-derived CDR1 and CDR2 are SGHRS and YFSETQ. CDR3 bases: TGCGCCAGCAGCTTTGGGACAAACTATGGCTACACCTTC. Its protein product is CASSFGTNYGYTF.

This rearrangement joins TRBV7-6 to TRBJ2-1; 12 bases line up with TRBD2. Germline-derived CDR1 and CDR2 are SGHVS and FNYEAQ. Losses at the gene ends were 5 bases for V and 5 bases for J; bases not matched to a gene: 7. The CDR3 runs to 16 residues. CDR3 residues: CASSRLLAGGDNEQFF. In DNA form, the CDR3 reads TGTGCCAGCAGCCGACTACTAGCGGGAGGCGACAATGAGCAGTTCTTC.

CDR3 protein: CASSSTQGNEQFF. Here the CDR3 DNA reads TGCGCCAGCAGCTCGACACAGGGAAATGAGCAGTTCTTC. The chain links TRBV5-1 to TRBJ2-1; weak D call: TRBD1 (6 bases). The CDR3 loop spans 13 amino acids. Per the germline V gene, CDR1 is SGHRS and CDR2 is YFSETQ. V lost 3 bases and J lost 7, with 11 bases in between.

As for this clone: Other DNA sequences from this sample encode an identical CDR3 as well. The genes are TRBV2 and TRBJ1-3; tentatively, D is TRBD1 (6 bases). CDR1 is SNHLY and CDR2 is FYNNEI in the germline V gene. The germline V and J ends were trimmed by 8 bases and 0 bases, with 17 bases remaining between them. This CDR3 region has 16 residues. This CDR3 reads CASQAGDYGSGNTIYF. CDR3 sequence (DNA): TGTGCCAGCCAGGCAGGGGACTACGGCTCTGGAAACACCATATATTTT.

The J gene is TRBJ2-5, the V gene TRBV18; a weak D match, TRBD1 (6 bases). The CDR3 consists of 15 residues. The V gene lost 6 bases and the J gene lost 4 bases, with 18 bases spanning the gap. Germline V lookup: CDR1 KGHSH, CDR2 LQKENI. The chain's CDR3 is CASSPIQGGGETQYF. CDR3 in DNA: TGTGCCAGCTCGCCTATACAGGGTGGGGGAGAGACCCAGTACTTC. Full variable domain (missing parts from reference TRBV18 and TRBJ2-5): NAGVMQNPRHLVRRRGQEARLRCSPMKGHSHVYWYRQLPEEGLKFMVYLQKENIIDESGMPKERFSAEFPKEGPSILRIQQVVRGDSAAYFCASSPIQGGGETQYFGPGTRLLVL.

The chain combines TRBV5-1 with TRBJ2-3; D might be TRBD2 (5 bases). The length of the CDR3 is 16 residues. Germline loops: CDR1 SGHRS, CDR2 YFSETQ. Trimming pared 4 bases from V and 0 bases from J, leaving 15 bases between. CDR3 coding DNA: TGCGCCAGCAGCCCATACCGGGAAATTAGCACAGATACGCAGTATTTT. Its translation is CASSPYREISTDTQYF.

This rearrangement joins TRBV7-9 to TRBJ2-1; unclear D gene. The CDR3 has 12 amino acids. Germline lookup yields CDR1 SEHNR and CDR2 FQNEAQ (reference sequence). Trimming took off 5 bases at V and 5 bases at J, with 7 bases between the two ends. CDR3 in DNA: TGTGCCAGCAGCGATGGGCACAATGAGCAGTTCTTC. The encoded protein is CASSDGHNEQFF. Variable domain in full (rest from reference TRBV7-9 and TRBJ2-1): DTGVSQNPRHKITKRGQNVTFRCDPISEHNRLYWYRQTLGQGPEFLTYFQNEAQLEKSRLLSDRFSAERPKGSFSTLEIQRTEQGDSAMYLCASSDGHNEQFFGPGTRLTVL.

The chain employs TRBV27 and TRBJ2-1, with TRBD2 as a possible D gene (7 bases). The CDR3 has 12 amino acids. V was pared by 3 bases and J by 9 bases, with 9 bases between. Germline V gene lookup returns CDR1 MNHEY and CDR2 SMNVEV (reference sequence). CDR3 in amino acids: CASSFRGGEQFF. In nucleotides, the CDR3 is TGTGCCAGCAGTTTTAGGGGGGGTGAGCAGTTCTTC.

The CDR3, as DNA: TGTGCCAGCAGCCAATACGGGGGGACTAGCGGGAGGATTAGCTCCTACGAGCAGTACTTC. Translating gives CASSQYGGTSGRISSYEQYF. V is TRBV4-2 and J is TRBJ2-7; 15 positions match TRBD2. Germline V gene sequence: CDR1 LGHNA, CDR2 YNFKEQ. The CDR3 covers 20 residues. The trim removed 2 bases at V and 0 bases at J, leaving 11 bases unmatched.

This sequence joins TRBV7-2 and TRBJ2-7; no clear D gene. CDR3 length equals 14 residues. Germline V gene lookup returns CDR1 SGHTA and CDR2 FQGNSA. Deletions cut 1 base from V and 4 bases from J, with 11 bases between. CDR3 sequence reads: CASSLVSSEYEQYF. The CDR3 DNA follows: TGTGCCAGCAGCTTAGTATCTAGTGAATACGAGCAGTACTTC.

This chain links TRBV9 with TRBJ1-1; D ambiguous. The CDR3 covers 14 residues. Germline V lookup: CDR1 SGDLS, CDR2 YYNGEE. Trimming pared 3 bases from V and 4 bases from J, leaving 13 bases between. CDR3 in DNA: TGTGCCAGCAGCGGTACCATGGTGAGCACTGAAGCTTTCTTT. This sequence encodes CASSGTMVSTEAFF.

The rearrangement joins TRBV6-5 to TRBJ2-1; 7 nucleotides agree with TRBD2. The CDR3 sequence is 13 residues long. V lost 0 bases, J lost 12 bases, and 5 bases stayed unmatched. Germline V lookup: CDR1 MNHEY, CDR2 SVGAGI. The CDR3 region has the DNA TGTGCCAGCAGTTACTCGCGACTAGCCGTGCAGTTCTTC. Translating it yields CASSYSRLAVQFF.